Each of the 10 T cell receptor beta chains below was sequenced from the same sample in a study of CD8 T cells in ankylosing spondylitis. TCRdb ran MiXCR on the 5' RACE reads and lists one entry per CDR3 protein. The table lists 200,000 to 250,000 distinct CDR3 sequences, under 12% of them singletons, with about a fifth in the top ten. The sample taken for sequencing was blood, either unsorted or a sorted T cell fraction (not recorded which). These receptors all come from a male donor with ankylosing spondylitis or in good health (not recorded which).

A few counts support this clonotype. The chain has TRBV5-1 and TRBJ2-1; 8 positions match TRBD2. Germline V gene data show CDR1 as SGHRS and CDR2 as YFSETQ. J was trimmed by 8 bases and V by 3 bases; bases with no gene match: 7. The CDR3 extends over 14 amino acids. The DNA of the CDR3 is TGCGCCAGCAGCTGGACGGCGGGGGGCTATGAGCAGTTCTTC. Translated, it gives CASSWTAGGYEQFF.

The table lists this clonotype with many counts. The rearrangement links TRBV12-3 or TRBV12-4 to TRBJ2-7, with D possibly matching TRBD1 (5 bases). Trimming removed 3 bases from V and 2 bases from J, with 8 bases in between. The CDR3 runs to 13 residues. Written as DNA, the CDR3 is TGTGCCAGCAGTTTGACAGTACCCTACGAGCAGTACTTC. Translation: CASSLTVPYEQYF.

The rearrangement uses TRBV9 and TRBJ2-5; TRBD1 is a possible D gene (6 bases). The CDR3 consists of 14 residues. Per the germline V gene, CDR1 is SGDLS and CDR2 is YYNGEE. Trimming removed 4 bases from V and 3 bases from J, with 13 bases in between. The CDR3 nucleotides read TGTGCCAGCAGCCCACAGGGTTTGGAAGAGACCCAGTACTTC. Translation: CASSPQGLEETQYF.

The V call is TRBV13, the J call TRBJ2-2, with TRBD2 identical over 10 bases. The CDR3 runs 15 residues. Germline V gene sequence: CDR1 PRHDT, CDR2 FYEKMQ (reference sequence). V lost 5 bases to trimming and J lost 1 base; unmatched junction nucleotides: 1. The CDR3 spells CASSRLAGNTGELFF. In DNA, the CDR3 is TGTGCCAGCAGCAGACTAGCGGGGAACACCGGGGAGCTGTTTTTT.

CDR3 sequence reads: CASSLGQDTYEQYF. The CDR3 DNA follows: TGCGCCAGCAGCTTGGGACAGGACACCTACGAGCAGTACTTC. The chain uses TRBV5-1 and TRBJ2-7, with D perhaps matching TRBD1 (6 bases). The CDR3 spans 14 residues. V was shortened by 0 bases and J by 2 bases, with 9 bases between the two germline ends. CDR1 is SGHRS and CDR2 is YFSETQ in the germline V gene.

The chain links TRBV12-3 or TRBV12-4 to TRBJ1-5; tentative D call: TRBD1 (5 bases). V gave up 8 bases and J gave up 1 base, with 15 bases separating them. CDR3 length equals 15 residues. The CDR3 region has the DNA TGTGCCAGCGGCGAGGCAGGGAGGAGCAATCAGCCCCAGCATTTT. It translates to CASGEAGRSNQPQHF.

The table lists this clonotype with many counts. J is TRBJ1-6 and V is TRBV5-1; possible D gene TRBD1, 6 bases. The germline V gene encodes CDR1 SGHRS and CDR2 YFSETQ. V was pared by 1 base and J by 8 bases, with 10 bases between. The CDR3 is 14 amino acids. The CDR3 reads CASSLRTDDSPLHF. In DNA form, the CDR3 reads TGCGCCAGCAGCTTGAGGACAGATGATTCACCCCTCCACTTT.

This clonotype was seen many times. This chain connects TRBV7-3 to TRBJ2-2; TRBD1 agrees at 7 bases. J gave up 7 bases and V 2 bases, and 4 bases lay outside the gene matches. CDR1 is SGHTA and CDR2 is FQGTGA in the germline V gene. The CDR3 is 14 residues long. The CDR3 spells CASSLQGELGELFF. The DNA of the CDR3 is TGTGCCAGCAGCTTACAGGGGGAACTCGGGGAGCTGTTTTTT.

The J gene is TRBJ2-7, the V gene TRBV5-1; no definite D call. Germline values: CDR1 SGHRS, CDR2 YFSETQ. The germline V and J ends were trimmed by 1 base and 6 bases, with 11 bases remaining between them. This CDR3 is 13 amino acids long. The CDR3 is CASSLHSLREQYF. As DNA, the CDR3 is TGCGCCAGCAGCTTGCACAGCTTGCGCGAGCAGTACTTC. Full variable domain (remainder filled in from reference TRBV5-1 and TRBJ2-7): KAGVTQTPRYLIKTRGQQVTLSCSPISGHRSVSWYQQTPGQGLQFLFEYFSETQRNKGNFPGRFSGRQFSNSRSEMNVSTLELGDSALYLCASSLHSLREQYFGPGTRLTVT.

Points on this clonotype: This may be a read error: a much more frequent sequence differs by one nucleotide. The V gene is TRBV15, the J gene TRBJ1-3; D gene ambiguous. The CDR3 consists of 15 residues. Germline V lookup: CDR1 LNHNV, CDR2 YYDKDF (reference sequence). V was cut by 5 bases and J by 0 bases, with 11 bases left in between. As DNA, the CDR3 is TGTGCCACCAGCTTGGCGGAGAGCTCTGGAAACACCATATATTTT. Protein: CATSLAESSGNTIYF. The full variable domain, its missing parts supplied by reference TRBV15 and TRBJ1-3, is DAMVIQNPRYQVTQFGKPVTLSCSQTLNHNVMYWYQQKSSQAPKLLFHYYDKDFNNEADTPDNFQSRRPNTSFCFLDIRSPGLGDTAMYLCATSLAESSGNTIYFGEGSWLTVV.